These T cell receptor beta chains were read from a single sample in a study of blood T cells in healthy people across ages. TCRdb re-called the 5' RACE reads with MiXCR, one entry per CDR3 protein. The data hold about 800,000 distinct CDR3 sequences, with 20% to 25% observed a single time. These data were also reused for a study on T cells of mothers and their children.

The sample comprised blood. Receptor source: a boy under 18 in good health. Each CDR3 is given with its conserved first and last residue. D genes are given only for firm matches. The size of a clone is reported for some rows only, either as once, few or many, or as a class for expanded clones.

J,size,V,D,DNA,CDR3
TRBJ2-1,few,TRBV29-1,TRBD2,TGCAGCGTTTTAGCGGGAGCACCCTACAATGAGCAGTTCTTC,CSVLAGAPYNEQFF
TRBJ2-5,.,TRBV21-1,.,TGTGCCAGCAGCAAAGGAAGGGGGCGATTCCAAGAGACCCAGTACTTC,CASSKGRGRFQETQYF
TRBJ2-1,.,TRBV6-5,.,TGTGCCAGCCGGGGTCTAGGTGGGCAGTTCTTC,CASRGLGGQFF
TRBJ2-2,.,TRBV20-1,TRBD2,TGCAGTGCTAGAGGCGGGGGGTTGAACACCGGGGAGCTGTTTTTT,CSARGGGLNTGELFF
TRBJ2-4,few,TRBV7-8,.,TGTGCCAGCAGCTTTATTAGGGACATTCAGTACTTC,CASSFIRDIQYF
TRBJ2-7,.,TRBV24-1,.,TGTGCCACCAAATCGGGGTACGAGCAGTACTTC,CATKSGYEQYF
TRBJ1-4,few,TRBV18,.,TGTGCCAGCTCACCGGGGGACGCTGGAGGAAAACTGTTTTTT,CASSPGDAGGKLFF
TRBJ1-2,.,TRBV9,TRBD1,TGTGCCAGCAGCGCGCGAGGGACAGCCCCTAACTATGGCTACACCTTC,CASSARGTAPNYGYTF
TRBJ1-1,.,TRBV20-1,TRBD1,TGCAGTGCCCCGGAGGGGGCCACTGAAGCTTTCTTT,CSAPEGATEAFF
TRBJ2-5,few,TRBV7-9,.,TGTGCCAGCAGCCCCTTTACCGGGACTGCGGAGACCCAGTACTTC,CASSPFTGTAETQYF
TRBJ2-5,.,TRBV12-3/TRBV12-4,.,TGTGCCAGCAGTCCTCTAGCGAACCAAGAGACCCAGTACTTC,CASSPLANQETQYF
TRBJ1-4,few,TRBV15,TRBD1,TGTGCCACTTCCCGCTGGGGACAGGGCCTTGAAAAACTGTTTTTT,CATSRWGQGLEKLFF
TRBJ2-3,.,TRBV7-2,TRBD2,TGTGCCAGCAGCCCCGCATCTAGCGGGGGGGCCGCAGATACGCAGTATTTT,CASSPASSGGAADTQYF
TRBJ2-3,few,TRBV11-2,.,TGTGCCAGCAGCATAGATGGTAGGGGGGTGGGGGGAGTCCCAGATACGCAGTATTTT,CASSIDGRGVGGVPDTQYF
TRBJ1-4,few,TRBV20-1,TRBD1,TGCAGTGCTAGAGACGAGGGGGCGCCTAGTGAAAAACTGTTTTTT,CSARDEGAPSEKLFF
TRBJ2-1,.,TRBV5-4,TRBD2,TGTGCCAGCAGAGTCTATAAGACGGGAGGAAACTACAATGAGCAGTTCTTC,CASRVYKTGGNYNEQFF
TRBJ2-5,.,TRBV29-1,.,TGCAGCGTGGGGTGGGTTGGAGGAGAGACCCAGTACTTC,CSVGWVGGETQYF
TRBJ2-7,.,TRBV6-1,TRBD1,TGTGCCAGCAGTGAAGGGGACAGGAAGGCCTACGAGCAGTACTTC,CASSEGDRKAYEQYF
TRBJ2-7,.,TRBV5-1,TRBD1,TGCGCCAGCAGCCCTGGGACAGGGCTTTGGGAGCAGTACTTC,CASSPGTGLWEQYF
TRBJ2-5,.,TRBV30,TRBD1,TGTGCCTGGTCGGGACAGATCCAAGAGACCCAGTACTTC,CAWSGQIQETQYF
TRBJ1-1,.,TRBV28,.,TGTGCCAGCAGTTTATTATCGGTTATGAACACTGAAGCTTTCTTT,CASSLLSVMNTEAFF
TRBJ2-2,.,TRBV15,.,TGTGCCACCAGCCCGAGGTCGGGACCCAGGAACACCGGGGAGCTGTTTTTT,CATSPRSGPRNTGELFF
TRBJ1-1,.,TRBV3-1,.,TGTGCCAGCAGCCCTCAGGGATCGGCTGAAGCTTTCTTT,CASSPQGSAEAFF
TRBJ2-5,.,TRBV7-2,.,TGTGCCAGCAGCTTAGGTTGGTGGCGTAACCAAGAGACCCAGTACTTC,CASSLGWWRNQETQYF
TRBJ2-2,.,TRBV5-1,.,TGCGCCAGCAGCGCACGGACGACGAACACCGGGGAGCTGTTTTTT,CASSARTTNTGELFF
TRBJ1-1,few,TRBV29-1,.,TGCAGCGTTGATGGTGGAAGGGGCACTGAAGCTTTCTTT,CSVDGGRGTEAFF
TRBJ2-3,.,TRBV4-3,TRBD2,TGCGCCAGCAGCCAAGATAAACTAGCGGAGACAGATACGCAGTATTTT,CASSQDKLAETDTQYF
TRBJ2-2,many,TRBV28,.,TGTGCCAGCAGCACTCGCACCGGGGAGCTGTTTTTT,CASSTRTGELFF
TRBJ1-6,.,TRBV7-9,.,TGTGCCAGCAGCGACGCGACCAGGGGACCGACGAATTCACCCCTCCACTTT,CASSDATRGPTNSPLHF
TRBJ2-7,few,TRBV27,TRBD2,TGTGCCAGCAAGACAGCGGGAGGGCTCGAGCAGTACTTC,CASKTAGGLEQYF
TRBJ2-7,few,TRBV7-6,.,TGTGCCAGCAGCTTAGAACTCGGGGGCTACGAGCAGTACTTC,CASSLELGGYEQYF
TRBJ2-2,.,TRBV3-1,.,TGTGCCAGCAGCCAACTAAATGGTATAGCGAACACCGGGGAGCTGTTTTTT,CASSQLNGIANTGELFF
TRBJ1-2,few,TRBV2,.,TGTGCCAGCAGTGAAGGCCCTACAGGTTCCTATGGCTACACCTTC,CASSEGPTGSYGYTF
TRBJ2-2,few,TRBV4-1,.,TGCGCCAGCAGCCAAAAGGGGATGAGGGCCACCGGGGAGCTGTTTTTT,CASSQKGMRATGELFF
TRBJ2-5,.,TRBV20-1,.,TGCAGTGCTAGGGAGGGGGCAAGGGAGACCCAGTACTTC,CSAREGARETQYF
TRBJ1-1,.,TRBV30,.,TGTGCCTTTGGACAGACTGAAGCTTTCTTT,CAFGQTEAFF
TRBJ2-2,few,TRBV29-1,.,TGCAGCGTTGAGCTTTGGCACACCGGGGAGCTGTTTTTT,CSVELWHTGELFF
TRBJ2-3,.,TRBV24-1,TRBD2,TGTGCCACCAGTGATCCCGGAGAGGGACTAGCGGTAGCTACGCAGTATTTT,CATSDPGEGLAVATQYF
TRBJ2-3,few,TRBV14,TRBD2,TGTGCCAGCAGCCGAATAGCGGGGGGGCACACAGATACGCAGTATTTT,CASSRIAGGHTDTQYF
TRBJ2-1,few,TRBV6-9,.,TGTGCCATCGCGTCCCAAGGGAACAATGAGCAGTTCTTC,CAIASQGNNEQFF
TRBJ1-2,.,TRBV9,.,TGTGCCAGCAGCGTAATCAGGACTAACTATGGCTACACCTTC,CASSVIRTNYGYTF
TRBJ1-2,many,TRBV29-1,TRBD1,TGCAGCGTTGAGGGTCCCGGGACAGGGAGCTATGGCTACACCTTC,CSVEGPGTGSYGYTF
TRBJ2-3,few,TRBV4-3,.,TGCGCCAGCAGCCAAGACCTGATTTCTGGGATTTACACAGATACGCAGTATTTT,CASSQDLISGIYTDTQYF
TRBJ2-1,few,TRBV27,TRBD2,TGTGCCAGCACTCCACTACCCGGACTAGCGGGATTTATCGATGAGCAGTTCTTC,CASTPLPGLAGFIDEQFF
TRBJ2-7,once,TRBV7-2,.,TGTGCCAGCACCTTACAGCGGTTCTCCTACGAGCAGTACTTC,CASTLQRFSYEQYF
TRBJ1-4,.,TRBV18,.,TGTGCCAGCTCATCCGGGACTCAAACTAATGAAAAACTGTTTTTT,CASSSGTQTNEKLFF
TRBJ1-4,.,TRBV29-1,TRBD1,TGCAGCGTCTGGGACAGGGGTTTGAATCTGTTTTTT,CSVWDRGLNLFF
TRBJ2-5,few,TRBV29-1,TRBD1,TGCAGCGCGGAACCGGGACAGGGGCGGAGAGAGACCCAGTACTTC,CSAEPGQGRRETQYF
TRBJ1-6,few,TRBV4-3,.,TGCGCCAGCAGCCAAGATGGCTTCCTAAATTCACCCCTCCACTTT,CASSQDGFLNSPLHF
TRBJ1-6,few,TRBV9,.,TGTGCCAGCAGCGTATCCGATTCACCCCTCCACTTT,CASSVSDSPLHF
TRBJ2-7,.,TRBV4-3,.,TGCGCCAGCAGCCCCTTCCCAGGCTACGAGCAGTACTTC,CASSPFPGYEQYF
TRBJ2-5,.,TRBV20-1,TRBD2,TGCAGTGCTAGTCCTAGCGGGAGGGGAGAGACCCAGTACTTC,CSASPSGRGETQYF
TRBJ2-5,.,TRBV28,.,TGTGCCAGCAGTTCGTCCGGGGACGTGGAGACCCAGTACTTC,CASSSSGDVETQYF
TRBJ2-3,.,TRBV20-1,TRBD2,TGCAGTGCTAGGGCGGGAGGGGGTGCAGATACGCAGTATTTT,CSARAGGGADTQYF
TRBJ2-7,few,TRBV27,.,TGTGCCAGCAGTTTCACAGAGAACTACGAGCAGTACTTC,CASSFTENYEQYF
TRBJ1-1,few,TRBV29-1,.,TGCAGCGTGAGGGATTCTGAAGCTTTCTTT,CSVRDSEAFF
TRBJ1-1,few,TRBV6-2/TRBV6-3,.,TGTGCCAGCAGTTACTTCGTGACCCAGGAAGCTTTCTTT,CASSYFVTQEAFF
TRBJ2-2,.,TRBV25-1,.,TGTGCCAGCAGTGAAGTTCCCAGGGGCGTTTCCGGGGAGCTGTTTTTT,CASSEVPRGVSGELFF
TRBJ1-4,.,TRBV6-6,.,TGTGCCAGCAACCAAGGACAGTATGAAAAACTGTTTTTT,CASNQGQYEKLFF
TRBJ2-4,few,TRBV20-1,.,TGCAGTGCTAGGGGTCCGGCGTTTGCCAAAAACATTCAGTACTTC,CSARGPAFAKNIQYF